The T cell receptor (beta chain) described here comes from a study of regulatory T cells in long-lasting Graves disease. This CDR3 spans 15 amino acids. Germline V CDR1 and CDR2: LNHDA, SQIVND (reference sequence). With V trimmed by 3 bases and J by 5 bases, 6 bases remained unmatched. This sample's time point: persistent/refractory GD, antithyroid drugs over 5 years with positive TRAb. RNA from PBMCs was the source of the TCR library. Whole-study results and caveats: Having only a small sample size may have limited accuracy. Preferential use of TRBV28, TRBJ1-2 and TRBJ2-5 was seen in persistent disease. Lower TCR diversity characterized persistent Graves' patients relative to newly diagnosed patients.

Arm-PCR of CDR3 regions with iRepertoire HTBI primers generated TCR beta libraries. One entry per CDR3 protein results from TCRdb running MiXCR on the multiplex PCR reads. The profile shows 400,000 to 600,000 distinct CDR3 sequences, under 25% of them singletons. For this clonotype: What it binds is unknown.

The TCR sequence derives from a female donor with Graves disease. This sequence joins TRBV19 and TRBJ1-1, with 10 positions matching TRBD1. The sample in question was peripheral blood mononuclear cells (PBMCs), obtained when the disease was refractory, from a patient treated with antithyroid drugs. Written as DNA, the CDR3 is TGTGCCAGTAGTATTGGGACAGGGGTACTTACTGAAGCTTTCTTT. This translates into CASSIGTGVLTEAFF.